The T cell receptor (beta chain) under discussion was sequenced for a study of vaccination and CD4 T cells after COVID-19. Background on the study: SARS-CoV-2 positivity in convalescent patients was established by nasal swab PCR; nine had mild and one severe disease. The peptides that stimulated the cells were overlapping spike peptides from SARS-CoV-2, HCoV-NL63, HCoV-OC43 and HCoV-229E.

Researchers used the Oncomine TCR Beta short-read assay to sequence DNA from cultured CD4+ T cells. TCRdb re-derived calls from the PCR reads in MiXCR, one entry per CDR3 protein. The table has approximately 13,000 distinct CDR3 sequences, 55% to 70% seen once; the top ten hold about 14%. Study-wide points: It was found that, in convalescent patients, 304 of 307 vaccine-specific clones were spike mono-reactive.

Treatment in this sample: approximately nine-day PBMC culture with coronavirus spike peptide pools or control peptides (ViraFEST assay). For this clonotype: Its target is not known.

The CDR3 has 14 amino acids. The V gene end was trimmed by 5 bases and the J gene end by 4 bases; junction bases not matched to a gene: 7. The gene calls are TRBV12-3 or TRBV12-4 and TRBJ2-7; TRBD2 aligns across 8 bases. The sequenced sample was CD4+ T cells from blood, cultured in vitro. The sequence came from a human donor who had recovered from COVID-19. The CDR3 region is CASSPSGGGYEQYF. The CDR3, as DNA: TGTGCCAGCAGTCCCAGCGGGGGAGGTTACGAGCAGTACTTC.